Below, 10 T cell receptor beta chains from the same sample are listed, as sequenced in a study of T cells in Graves' hyperthyroidism and ophthalmopathy. Amplification yielded TCR beta CDR3 regions, with RNA transcripts as the source. Carried out on the TCR CDR3, a first-round RT-PCR used the HTBI primer set. Using its own MiXCR run on the multiplex PCR reads, TCRdb lists one record per CDR3 protein. The table shows approximately 700,000 distinct CDR3 sequences, with about 15% occurring only once. Sequenced material: blood. The source of these receptors is a man younger than 35 with Graves' hyperthyroidism.

This clonotype was observed many times. The chain's CDR3 is CASTPRWRDTEAFF. The CDR3 nucleotides are TGTGCCAGCACTCCACGGTGGCGCGACACTGAAGCTTTCTTT. V and J are TRBV12-3 or TRBV12-4 and TRBJ1-1; D is unresolved. V was cut by 7 bases and J by 3 bases, with 15 bases left in between. The CDR3 contains 14 residues.

This clonotype was recorded many times. The chain uses TRBV24-1 and TRBJ2-3; 8 bases are shared with TRBD2. Germline CDR1 is KGHDR and CDR2 is SFDVKD. The CDR3 runs 16 residues. Unmatched junction bases numbered 8, after V lost 2 bases and J lost 5 bases. The CDR3, as DNA: TGTGCCACCAGTGATTATCCAGCGGGAGATCGAGATACGCAGTATTTT. Amino acids: CATSDYPAGDRDTQYF.

This clonotype has only a few counts. The chain uses TRBV7-9 and TRBJ2-1; a possible D gene is TRBD2 (5 bases). V was pared by 6 bases and J by 4 bases, with 10 bases between. The V gene's germline CDR1 is SEHNR and CDR2 FQNEAQ (reference sequence). This CDR3 is built from 13 residues. The CDR3, as DNA: TGTGCCAGCAGGGGAGACCATTACAATGAGCAGTTCTTC. The encoded protein is CASRGDHYNEQFF.

This clonotype was found many times. The chain carries TRBV27 and TRBJ2-3; 10 nucleotides align to TRBD2. V gave up 4 bases and J gave up 4 bases; unmatched junction bases: 14. There are 18 residues in the CDR3. Germline V gene sequence: CDR1 MNHEY, CDR2 SMNVEV (reference sequence). CDR3 residues: CASSSPGSASGSPDTQYF. CDR3 DNA: TGTGCCAGCAGTTCACCGGGCTCCGCTAGCGGGAGCCCAGATACGCAGTATTTT.

In this sample, this clonotype turned up many times. The rearrangement joins TRBV20-1 to TRBJ2-7, with a tentative D call TRBD1 (6 bases). Trimming took 3 bases from V and 7 from J, leaving 19 bases between them. Germline V gives CDR1 DFQATT, CDR2 SNEGSKA (reference sequence). The CDR3 runs 14 residues. The CDR3 bases are TGCAGTGCTAGTGGAGCAGGGGTTCTCGAGGAGCAGTACTTC. Amino acids: CSASGAGVLEEQYF.

This chain joins TRBV6-1 and TRBJ1-2; D is perhaps TRBD1 (5 bases). Deletions cut 4 bases from V and 7 bases from J, with 13 bases between. Germline-derived CDR1 and CDR2 are MNHNS and SASEGT. The CDR3 sequence is 13 residues long. The CDR3 bases are TGTGCCAGCAGTGTCTCCCTTGGGGGTGGCTACACCTTC. It codes for CASSVSLGGGYTF.

This clonotype was counted ten times or more. The chain uses TRBV18 and TRBJ1-1; D might be TRBD1 (6 bases). V was cut by 6 bases and J by 5 bases, with 16 bases left in between. CDR3 length: 14 amino acids. Germline V CDR1 and CDR2: KGHSH, LQKENI. CDR3 coding DNA: TGTGCCAGCTCTCGACAGGATCAGGGGACTGAAGCTTTCTTT. Amino acids: CASSRQDQGTEAFF.

This clonotype has a count of ten or more. The J gene is TRBJ1-1, the V gene TRBV6-5; no clear D. Germline assignment: CDR1 MNHEY and CDR2 SVGAGI. Trimming cost V 2 bases and J 5 bases, with 9 bases left between them. This CDR3 region has 13 residues. CDR3 nucleotides: TGTGCCAGCAGTTACCGTTCTGTAACTGAAGCTTTCTTT. Its protein is CASSYRSVTEAFF.

This clonotype was picked up many times. This chain links TRBV27 with TRBJ1-4; 8 bases fit TRBD1. The germline CDR1 and CDR2 sequences are MNHEY and SMNVEV (reference sequence). V was pared by 5 bases and J by 6 bases, with 8 bases of the junction left unmatched. CDR3 length: 15 amino acids. The CDR3 loop is CASSAHRGAYEKLFF. The CDR3 nucleotides are TGTGCCAGCAGTGCACACAGGGGGGCATATGAAAAACTGTTTTTT.

This chain connects TRBV15 to TRBJ1-2, with no clear D. The V gene's germline CDR1 is LNHNV and CDR2 YYDKDF (reference sequence). Trimming cost V 7 bases and J 6 bases, with 18 bases left between them. This CDR3 is 14 amino acids long. CDR3 bases: TGTGCCACCAACCCGAATGAGGGTCCCCATGGCTACACCTTC. Translation gives CATNPNEGPHGYTF.